One sample yielded the 30 T cell receptor beta chains listed below, sequenced in a study of shared clonotypes between healthy human individuals. The method was immunoSEQ multiplex PCR; TCRdb's version includes in-frame clones alone and lacks a portion of them. The repertoire consists of 740,000 or so clones, with approximately 73% occurring once and the leading ten covering around 1.7%. The sample consisted of memory CD4+ T cells sorted from blood. Subset meaning: CD45RA-negative fraction. The source is a woman in her twenties or thirties in good health.

The rearrangement uses TRBV6-1 and TRBJ1-5; D might be TRBD1 (5 bases). Trimming removed 3 bases at V and 4 bases at J, with 16 bases between. CDR3 length equals 16 residues. CDR1 is MNHNS and CDR2 is SASEGT in the germline V gene. The DNA for the CDR3 is TGTGCCAGCAGTGAGATGGGAGGGGCGGAAAATCAGCCCCAGCATTTT. It yields the protein CASSEMGGAENQPQHF.

CDR3 sequence: CASSPSAGPYGYTF. CDR3 nucleotide sequence: TGTGCCAGCAGCCCCTCGGCCGGGCCATATGGCTACACCTTC. J is TRBJ1-2 and V is TRBV7-9; no clear D gene. Germline CDR1 reads SEHNR; CDR2 reads FQNEAQ (reference sequence). V was cut by 5 bases and J by 5 bases, with 15 bases left in between. The CDR3 runs 14 residues.

CDR3 sequence reads: CASSLEGVSEAFF. The CDR3, as DNA: TGCGCCAGCAGCTTGGAGGGAGTTTCTGAAGCTTTCTTT. The chain links TRBV5-1 to TRBJ1-1; the D is unclear. CDR1 and CDR2 (germline): SGHRS, YFSETQ. Trimming took 0 bases from V and 6 from J, leaving 9 bases between them. The CDR3 covers 13 residues. Full variable domain (remainder filled in from reference TRBV5-1 and TRBJ1-1): KAGVTQTPRYLIKTRGQQVTLSCSPISGHRSVSWYQQTPGQGLQFLFEYFSETQRNKGNFPGRFSGRQFSNSRSEMNVSTLELGDSALYLCASSLEGVSEAFFGQGTRLTVV.

The chain recombines TRBV7-7 with TRBJ2-5; D not resolved. The CDR3 runs to 13 residues. Germline-derived CDR1 and CDR2 are SSHAT and FNYEAQ (reference sequence). Deletions cut 1 base from V and 5 bases from J, with 8 bases between. The CDR3 DNA is TGTGCCAGCAGCTTAGAGTTTAGGGAGACCCAGTACTTC. Encoded protein: CASSLEFRETQYF.

The chain is built from TRBV2 and TRBJ1-4; no clear D. V lost 2 bases and J 7 bases, leaving 14 bases between the germline ends. Germline CDR1 is SNHLY and CDR2 is FYNNEI. This CDR3 is 15 amino acids long. CDR3 DNA sequence: TGTGCCAGCAGTGAACTAAGACTGAAAGCTGAAAAACTGTTTTTT. This gives the protein CASSELRLKAEKLFF.

The genes are TRBV27 and TRBJ2-3; TRBD2 matches 12 bases. Germline assignment: CDR1 MNHEY and CDR2 SMNVEV (reference sequence). The CDR3 runs to 18 residues. The V segment lost 2 bases and the J segment 2 bases; nucleotides outside the gene matches: 8. CDR3 nucleotide sequence: TGTGCCAGCAGTTTACTGCCTAGCGGGGGGGGGCACACAGATACGCAGTATTTT. Encoded protein: CASSLLPSGGGHTDTQYF.

In this sample, this clone turned up a few times. The V call is TRBV7-2, the J call TRBJ2-1; 8 bases are shared with TRBD1. Per germline, CDR1 SGHTA and CDR2 FQGNSA. This CDR3 comprises 15 residues. V shed 5 bases, J shed 7 bases, and the junction held 10 bases outside the gene matches. The CDR3 coding sequence is TGTGCCAGCAGCCCCTGGACAGGGATGAGGAATGAGCAGTTCTTC. It encodes CASSPWTGMRNEQFF. The complete variable domain, with remaining parts taken from reference TRBV7-2 and TRBJ2-1, reads GAGVSQSPSNKVTEKGKDVELRCDPISGHTALYWYRQSLGQGLEFLIYFQGNSAPDKSGLPSDRFSAERTGGSVSTLTIQRTQQEDSAVYLCASSPWTGMRNEQFFGPGTRLTVL.

The sample holds a few counts of this clone. The CDR3, as DNA: TGTGCCAGCCCTAAGACGGCGGCCTTC. Translated: CASPKTAAF. The V and J genes are TRBV21-1 and TRBJ1-2. TRBV21-1 is given as a pseudogene. The CDR3 loop spans 9 amino acids.

This clone was counted a few times. This chain joins TRBV28 and TRBJ2-1, with 12 bases that match TRBD2. V shed 6 bases, J shed 7 bases, and the junction held 7 bases outside the gene matches. The CDR3 loop spans 15 amino acids. Germline CDR1 MDHEN, CDR2 SYDVKM. The CDR3 DNA reads TGTGCCAGCAGCACCCTAGCGGGAGGGCCAAATGAGCAGTTCTTC. Its translation: CASSTLAGGPNEQFF.

The chain is built from TRBV28 and TRBJ1-3, with 7 bases matching TRBD1. The germline V gene has CDR1 MDHEN and CDR2 SYDVKM. The CDR3 consists of 15 residues. V was clipped by 3 bases and J by 1 base; unmatched bases: 3. CDR3 sequence: CASSFGTASGNTIYF. The CDR3 bases are TGTGCCAGCAGTTTTGGGACAGCTTCTGGAAACACCATATATTTT.

The rearrangement joins TRBV9 to TRBJ1-1; 7 nucleotides align to TRBD1. The length of the CDR3 is 15 residues. J gave up 3 bases and V 3 bases, and 8 bases lay outside the gene matches. Germline values: CDR1 SGDLS, CDR2 YYNGEE. The CDR3 DNA reads TGTGCCAGCAGCGCCCTGACAGGGACGGACACTGAAGCTTTCTTT. This sequence encodes CASSALTGTDTEAFF.

About this clone itself: Other DNA variants within this sample encode the same CDR3. The chain uses TRBV6-1 and TRBJ2-7, with a possible D match to TRBD1 (7 bases). V was cut by 4 bases and J by 2 bases, with 12 bases left in between. The CDR3 covers 14 residues. CDR1 MNHNS and CDR2 SASEGT come from the germline V gene. The CDR3 DNA follows: TGTGCCAGCAGTGTGCGGGACAGAACCTACGAGCAGTACTTC. Amino acid sequence: CASSVRDRTYEQYF.

This clone was seen at least ten times. The chain has TRBV4-2 and TRBJ2-2, with D possibly called TRBD1 or TRBD2 (5 bases each). The CDR3 consists of 19 residues. Trimming removed 0 bases from V and 0 bases from J, with 17 bases in between. Germline CDR1 is LGHNA and CDR2 is YNFKEQ. The CDR3 region has the DNA TGTGCCAGCAGCCAAGATGGGACCATCTTCGCCGCGAACACCGGGGAGCTGTTTTTT. Translating it yields CASSQDGTIFAANTGELFF.

The chain has TRBV2 and TRBJ1-2, with D maybe TRBD1 (5 bases). Trimming left V 4 bases short and J 7 bases short, with 19 bases between. The CDR3 runs 15 residues. Germline loops: CDR1 SNHLY, CDR2 FYNNEI. CDR3 sequence reads: CASSVRDPRVAGYTF. The DNA for the CDR3 is TGTGCCAGCAGTGTGAGGGACCCAAGGGTGGCTGGCTACACCTTC. Looking up the rest from reference TRBV2 and TRBJ1-2 gives the full variable domain: EPEVTQTPSHQVTQMGQEVILRCVPISNHLYFYWYRQILGQKVEFLVSFYNNEISEKSEIFDDQFSVERPDGSNFTLKIRSTKLEDSAMYFCASSVRDPRVAGYTFGSGTRLTVV.

The chain has TRBV30 and TRBJ1-2, with 7 nucleotides matching TRBD1. From germline, CDR1 is GTSNPN and CDR2 SVGIG (reference sequence). The CDR3 runs 15 residues. J was trimmed by 4 bases and V by 2 bases; bases with no gene match: 10. DNA of the CDR3: TGTGCCTGGAGTCACACCGGGACAGCACCCTATGGCTACACCTTC. Translated, it gives CAWSHTGTAPYGYTF.

The chain is built from TRBV27 and TRBJ2-2; D perhaps matches TRBD1 (5 bases). Trimming shortened V by 3 bases and J by 4 bases, and 15 bases separated the two germline ends. The CDR3 has 16 residues. Germline lookup yields CDR1 MNHEY and CDR2 SMNVEV (reference sequence). CDR3 residues: CASSLDTPRGTGELFF. The DNA of the CDR3 is TGTGCCAGCAGTTTGGACACCCCTCGTGGCACCGGGGAGCTGTTTTTT.

The CDR3 region has the DNA TGTGCCAGCAGCGGCCGGGTCGGGACAGGGGGAGGGTCTTTCTACGAGCAGTACTTC. Its protein is CASSGRVGTGGGSFYEQYF. The V gene is TRBV2, the J gene TRBJ2-7, with TRBD1 matching over 11 bases. From germline, CDR1 is SNHLY and CDR2 FYNNEI. The CDR3 extends over 19 amino acids. V lost 6 bases, J lost 3 bases, and 19 bases stayed unmatched.

The V and J genes are TRBV29-1 and TRBJ2-1; D is possibly TRBD1 (6 bases). V was cut by 0 bases and J by 5 bases, with 11 bases left in between. The CDR3 runs 14 residues. Germline CDR1 SQVTM, CDR2 ANQGSEA. The CDR3 nucleotides are TGCAGCGTTGAAGATAGGAACAGGGACAATGAGCAGTTCTTC. This gives the protein CSVEDRNRDNEQFF.

V gene TRBV6-1 combines with J gene TRBJ2-2; 9 positions agree with TRBD1. This CDR3 contains 14 residues. V lost 8 bases and J lost 4; bases outside the gene matches: 5. The germline CDR1 and CDR2 sequences are MNHNS and SASEGT. CDR3 region: CASHRGPGTGELFF. CDR3 nucleotides: TGTGCCAGCCACAGGGGGCCGGGCACCGGGGAGCTGTTTTTT.

V usage is TRBV6-6 and J usage is TRBJ1-2; unclear D gene. The V gene's germline CDR1 is MNHNY and CDR2 SVGAGI (reference sequence). Trimming stripped 0 bases from V and 8 bases from J, with 13 bases between. The CDR3 runs 14 residues. CDR3 residues: CASSYSERAGGYTF. DNA of the CDR3: TGTGCCAGCAGTTACTCGGAGAGGGCTGGAGGCTACACCTTC.

The rearrangement links TRBV19 to TRBJ2-7; D unresolved. The germline gives CDR1 LNHDA, CDR2 SQIVND (reference sequence). The ends were cut back, 4 bases at V and 0 bases at J, with 7 bases in the middle. The CDR3 contains 13 residues. This CDR3 is CASSTQGSYEQYF. The CDR3 DNA follows: TGTGCCAGTAGTACACAAGGCTCCTACGAGCAGTACTTC.

This clone was observed a few times. V gene TRBV29-1 combines with J gene TRBJ2-2, with D uncertain. From germline, CDR1 is SQVTM and CDR2 ANQGSEA. The CDR3 has 9 amino acids. In DNA form, the CDR3 reads TGCATCCGTACCGGGGAGCTGTTTTTT. Its translation: CIRTGELFF.

The rearrangement links TRBV4-2 to TRBJ2-1; TRBD2 agrees at 14 bases. V lost 4 bases to trimming and J lost 7 bases; unmatched junction nucleotides: 6. The CDR3 is 16 amino acids. From germline, CDR1 is LGHNA and CDR2 YNFKEQ. The CDR3 coding sequence is TGTGCCAGCAGCCTCGAAGGGACTAGCGGGGGAAATGAGCAGTTCTTC. Protein product: CASSLEGTSGGNEQFF.

The CDR3 here is CASSLGEFYEQYF. In DNA, the CDR3 is TGTGCCAGCAGCTTGGGGGAGTTCTACGAGCAGTACTTC. This chain links TRBV5-6 with TRBJ2-5; possibly TRBD2 for D (5 bases). The end of the DNA fits TRBJ2-7 better, so the J call may be wrong. The CDR3 sequence is 13 residues long. Germline V gives CDR1 SGHDT, CDR2 YYEEEE.

V and J are TRBV29-1 and TRBJ2-7; 8 bases line up with TRBD1. This CDR3 has 12 residues. Germline V gene lookup returns CDR1 SQVTM and CDR2 ANQGSEA. With V trimmed by 5 bases and J by 5 bases, 5 bases remained unmatched. The CDR3 loop is CSVLDRAHEQYF. In DNA, the CDR3 is TGCAGCGTTCTGGACAGGGCCCACGAGCAGTACTTC.

V is TRBV5-8 and J is TRBJ2-2; 7 nucleotides match TRBD1. CDR3 length equals 17 residues. Germline-derived CDR1 and CDR2 are SGHTS and YDEGEE. J lost 3 bases, V lost 0 bases, and 8 bases had no gene match. In nucleotides, the CDR3 is TGTGCCAGCAGCTTGGCTGGACAGGCGTTATACACCGGGGAGCTGTTTTTT. Its translation: CASSLAGQALYTGELFF.

This chain joins TRBV5-1 and TRBJ2-3, with TRBD2 identical over 10 bases. CDR1 and CDR2 from the germline V gene are SGHRS and YFSETQ. The J segment lost 7 bases and the V segment lost 0 bases, leaving 5 bases of the junction unmatched. This CDR3 has 15 amino acids. CDR3 bases: TGCGCCAGCAGCTTGGATCCTAGCGGGAGATATACGCAGTATTTT. Protein: CASSLDPSGRYTQYF.

The rearrangement joins TRBV10-1 to TRBJ2-1, with D maybe TRBD2 (5 bases). Trimming shortened V by 1 base and J by 9 bases, and 10 bases separated the two germline ends. This CDR3 comprises 13 residues. Germline loops: CDR1 WNHNN, CDR2 SYGVQD (reference sequence). CDR3 region: CASSELRAGEQFF. Here the CDR3 DNA reads TGCGCCAGCAGTGAGTTGCGGGCCGGTGAGCAGTTCTTC.

CDR3 sequence reads: CASSPDALLGYTF. CDR3 nucleotide sequence: TGTGCCAGCTCACCTGACGCGCTGCTTGGCTACACCTTC. The rearrangement links TRBV18 to TRBJ1-2; D unclear. CDR3 length: 13 amino acids. Trimming removed 3 bases from V and 7 bases from J, with 12 bases in between. Germline assignment: CDR1 KGHSH and CDR2 LQKENI.

This rearrangement joins TRBV19 to TRBJ2-2; TRBD2 matches 9 bases. The CDR3 is made up of 16 amino acids. Germline lookup yields CDR1 LNHDA and CDR2 SQIVND (reference sequence). V was pared by 5 bases and J by 2 bases, with 6 bases of the junction left unmatched. The CDR3 reads CASSRGGRVNTGELFF. DNA of the CDR3: TGTGCCAGTAGTCGGGGCGGGAGGGTTAACACCGGGGAGCTGTTTTTT.